These 3 T cell receptor beta chains were sequenced from one sample in a study of cytomegalovirus exposure and HLA in healthy donors (dated by TCRdb to the late 2010s). The library was made by the immunoSEQ multiplex PCR assay. For the multiplex PCR, a mixture combining 60 forward primers for TCR Vbeta segments and 13 reverse primers for TCR Jbeta segments was used. TCRdb carries this immuneACCESS record with in-frame sequences only. Its versions omit some clonotypes, under half of them owing to an unresolved V gene in the studies checked, with the rest unexplained. Across this sample there are around 90,000 clones, with approximately 60% seen only once. The ten largest clonotypes hold around 5.5% of the sample. The sample consisted of PBMCs. The receptors were gathered from a woman aged 25 to 39 in good health and CMV-seropositive.

DNA of the CDR3: TGCGCCAGCAGCCAAGTACCCAGGGTCTCTGGGGCCAACGTCCTGACTTTC. Protein: CASSQVPRVSGANVLTF. The chain couples TRBV4-1 to TRBJ2-6, with TRBD1 as a possible D gene (5 bases). This CDR3 spans 17 amino acids. From germline, CDR1 is MGHRA and CDR2 YSYEKL. Trimming left V 1 base short and J 0 bases short, with 10 bases between.

This clone has more than one count but fewer than ten. The chain couples TRBV27 to TRBJ2-7; D is perhaps TRBD2 (6 bases). This CDR3 region has 14 residues. Germline V lookup: CDR1 MNHEY, CDR2 SMNVEV (reference sequence). V shed 5 bases and J shed 3 bases, with 14 bases lying between them. The CDR3 nucleotides are TGTGCCAGCAGTAAAAGGGAGGCCCTCTACGAGCAGTACTTC. It specifies CASSKREALYEQYF.

The V call is TRBV7-2, the J call TRBJ1-5; TRBD1 matches 10 bases. Germline-derived CDR1 and CDR2 are SGHTA and FQGNSA. V was pared by 0 bases and J by 2 bases, with 4 bases of the junction left unmatched. The CDR3 length is 17 residues. CDR3 loop: CASSLALGTGGNQPQHF. As DNA, the CDR3 is TGTGCCAGCAGCTTAGCCCTCGGGACAGGGGGCAATCAGCCCCAGCATTTT.